The T cell receptor (beta chain) described here comes from a study of T cell responses to AZD1222 COVID-19 vaccine. About the study: Recipients boosted at about 4 weeks or about 12 weeks are pooled.

Germline V CDR1 and CDR2: LNHDA, SQIVND (reference sequence). The ends were cut back, 4 bases at V and 0 bases at J, with 0 bases in the middle. The CDR3 contains 11 residues. TCRdb keeps only in-frame clones here, not all; method: immunoSEQ multiplex PCR. The table has some 92,000 clones, about 90% seen once. The sequence was obtained from an adult in good health. The sequenced sample was peripheral blood, obtained on day 0 of AZD1222 vaccination. The V gene is TRBV19, the J gene TRBJ1-2, with no clear D. CDR3 sequence (DNA): TGTGCCAGTAGTACTAACTATGGCTACACCTTC. Its protein product is CASSTNYGYTF.